This T cell receptor beta chain was observed in a study of T-cell reconstitution after alpha-beta-depleted transplantation in children. The CDR3 extends over 13 amino acids. The V end was cut by 7 bases, the J end by 4 bases, with 13 bases between. Germline values: CDR1 MNHNS, CDR2 SASEGT. Library preparation (for TCRbeta) was performed with unique molecular identifiers. TCRdb re-called the PCR reads through MiXCR, storing one row per CDR3 protein. The table includes roughly 90,000 distinct CDR3 sequences, 12% detected once. This chain uses TRBV6-1 with TRBJ1-2; D not certain. The clonotype originates from a human donor who donated a stem cell graft to a child with inherited bone marrow failure. The sequencing here drew on PBMCs from the stem cell graft donor, taken from the stem cell graft. The CDR3: CASTETWVYGYTF. The CDR3 DNA is TGTGCCAGCACCGAAACTTGGGTCTATGGCTACACCTTC.